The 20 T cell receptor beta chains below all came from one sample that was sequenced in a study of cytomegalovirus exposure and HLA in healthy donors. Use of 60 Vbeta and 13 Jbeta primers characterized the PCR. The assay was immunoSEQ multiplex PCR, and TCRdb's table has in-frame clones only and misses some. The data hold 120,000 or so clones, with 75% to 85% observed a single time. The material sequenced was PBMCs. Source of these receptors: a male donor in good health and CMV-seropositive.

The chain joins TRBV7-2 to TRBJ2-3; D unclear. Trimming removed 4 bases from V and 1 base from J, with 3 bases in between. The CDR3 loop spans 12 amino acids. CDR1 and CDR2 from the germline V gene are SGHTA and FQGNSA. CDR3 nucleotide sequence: TGTGCCAGCAGCTCCGGCACAGATACGCAGTATTTT. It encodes CASSSGTDTQYF. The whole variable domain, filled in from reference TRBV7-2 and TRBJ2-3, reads GAGVSQSPSNKVTEKGKDVELRCDPISGHTALYWYRQSLGQGLEFLIYFQGNSAPDKSGLPSDRFSAERTGGSVSTLTIQRTQQEDSAVYLCASSSGTDTQYFGPGTRLTVL.

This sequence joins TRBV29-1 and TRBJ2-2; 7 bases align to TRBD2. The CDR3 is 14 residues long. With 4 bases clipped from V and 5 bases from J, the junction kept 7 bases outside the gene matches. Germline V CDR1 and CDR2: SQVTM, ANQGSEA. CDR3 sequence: CSVVGQGGTGELFF. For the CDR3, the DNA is TGCAGCGTTGTCGGGCAGGGAGGGACCGGGGAGCTGTTTTTT.

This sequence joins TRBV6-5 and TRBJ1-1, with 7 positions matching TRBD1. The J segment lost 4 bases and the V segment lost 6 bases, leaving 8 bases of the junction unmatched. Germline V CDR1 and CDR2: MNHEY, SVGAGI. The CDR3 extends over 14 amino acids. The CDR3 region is CASRPRQGGTEAFF. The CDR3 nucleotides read TGTGCCAGCAGACCCAGACAGGGTGGCACTGAAGCTTTCTTT.

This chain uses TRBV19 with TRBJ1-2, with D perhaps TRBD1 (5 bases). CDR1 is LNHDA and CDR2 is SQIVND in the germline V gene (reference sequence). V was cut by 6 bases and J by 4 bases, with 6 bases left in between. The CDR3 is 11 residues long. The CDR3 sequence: CASRQGYGYTF. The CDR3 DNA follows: TGTGCCAGTAGGCAGGGCTATGGCTACACCTTC.

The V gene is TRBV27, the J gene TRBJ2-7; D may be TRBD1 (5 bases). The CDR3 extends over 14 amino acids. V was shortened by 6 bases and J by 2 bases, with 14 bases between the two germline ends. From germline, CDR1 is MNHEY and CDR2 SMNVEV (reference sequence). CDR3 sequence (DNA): TGTGCCAGCAGGACTGACAGATTTACCTACGAGCAGTACTTC. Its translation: CASRTDRFTYEQYF.

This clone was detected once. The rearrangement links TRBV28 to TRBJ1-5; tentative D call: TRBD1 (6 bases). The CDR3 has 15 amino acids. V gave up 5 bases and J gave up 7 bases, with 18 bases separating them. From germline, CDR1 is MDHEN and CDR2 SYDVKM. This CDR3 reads CASSHWAGERQPQHF. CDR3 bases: TGTGCCAGCAGTCACTGGGCAGGGGAACGACAGCCCCAGCATTTT.

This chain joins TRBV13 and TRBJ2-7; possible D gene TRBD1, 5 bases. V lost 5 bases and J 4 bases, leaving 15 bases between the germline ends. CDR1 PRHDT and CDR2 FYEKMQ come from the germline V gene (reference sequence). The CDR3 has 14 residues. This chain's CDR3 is CASSRGQLGYEQYF. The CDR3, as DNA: TGTGCCAGCAGCCGCGGACAATTGGGATACGAGCAGTACTTC.

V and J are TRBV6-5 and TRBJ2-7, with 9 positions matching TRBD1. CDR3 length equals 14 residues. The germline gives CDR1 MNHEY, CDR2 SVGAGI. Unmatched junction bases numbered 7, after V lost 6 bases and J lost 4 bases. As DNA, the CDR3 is TGTGCCAGCAGCCTTACAGGGGGCGAGTACGAGCAGTACTTC. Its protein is CASSLTGGEYEQYF.

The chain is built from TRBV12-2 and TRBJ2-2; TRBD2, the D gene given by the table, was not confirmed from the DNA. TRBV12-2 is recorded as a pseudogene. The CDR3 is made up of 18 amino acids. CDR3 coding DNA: TGTGCAAGTCGCTTAGAAGGGGTTCTACTAGCGGGAGAGGGGGAGCTGTTTTTT. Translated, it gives CASRLEGVLLAGEGELFF.

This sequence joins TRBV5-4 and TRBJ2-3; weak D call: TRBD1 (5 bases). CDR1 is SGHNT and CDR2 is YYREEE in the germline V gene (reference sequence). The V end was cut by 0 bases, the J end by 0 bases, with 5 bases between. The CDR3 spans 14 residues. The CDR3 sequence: CASSLGQSTDTQYF. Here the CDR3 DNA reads TGTGCCAGCAGCTTGGGACAGAGCACAGATACGCAGTATTTT.

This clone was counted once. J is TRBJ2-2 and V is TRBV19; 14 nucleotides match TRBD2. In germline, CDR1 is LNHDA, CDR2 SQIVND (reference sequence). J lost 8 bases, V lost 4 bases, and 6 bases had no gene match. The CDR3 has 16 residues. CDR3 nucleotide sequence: TGTGCCAGTAGTAGCGGACTAGCGGGAGGTTGGGGGGAGCTGTTTTTT. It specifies CASSSGLAGGWGELFF.

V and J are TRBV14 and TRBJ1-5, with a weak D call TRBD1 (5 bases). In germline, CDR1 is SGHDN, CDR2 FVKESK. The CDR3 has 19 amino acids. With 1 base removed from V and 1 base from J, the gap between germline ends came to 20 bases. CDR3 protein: CASSQGGAQEGLSNQPQHF. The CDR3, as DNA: TGTGCCAGCAGCCAAGGCGGGGCTCAAGAGGGGTTGAGCAATCAGCCCCAGCATTTT.

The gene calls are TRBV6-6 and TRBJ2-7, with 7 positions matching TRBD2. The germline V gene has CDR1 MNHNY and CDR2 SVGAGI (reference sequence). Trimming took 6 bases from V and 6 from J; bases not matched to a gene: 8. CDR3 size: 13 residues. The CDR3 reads CASRLGLVGEQYF. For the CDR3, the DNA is TGTGCCAGCAGGCTCGGACTAGTAGGCGAGCAGTACTTC.

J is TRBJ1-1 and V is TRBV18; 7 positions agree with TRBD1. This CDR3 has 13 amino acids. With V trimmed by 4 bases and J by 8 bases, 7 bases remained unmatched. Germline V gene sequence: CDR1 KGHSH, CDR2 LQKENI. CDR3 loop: CASSRSGTAEAFF. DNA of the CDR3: TGTGCCAGCTCACGGTCAGGGACAGCCGAAGCTTTCTTT.

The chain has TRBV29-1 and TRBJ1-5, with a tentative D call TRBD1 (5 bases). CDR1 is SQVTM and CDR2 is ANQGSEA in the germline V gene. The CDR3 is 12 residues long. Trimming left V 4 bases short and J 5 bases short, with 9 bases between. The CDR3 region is CSVGQKDQPQHF. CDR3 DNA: TGCAGCGTTGGACAGAAGGATCAGCCCCAGCATTTT.

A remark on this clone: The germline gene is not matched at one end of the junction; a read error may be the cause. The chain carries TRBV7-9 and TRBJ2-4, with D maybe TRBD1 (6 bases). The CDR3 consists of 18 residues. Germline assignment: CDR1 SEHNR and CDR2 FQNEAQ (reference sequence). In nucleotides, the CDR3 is TGTTCCAGCAGCAAGGGGGTCCAGGGGATGCAGCCCAAAAACATTCAGTACTTC. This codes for CSSSKGVQGMQPKNIQYF. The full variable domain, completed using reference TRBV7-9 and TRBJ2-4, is DTGVSQNPRHKITKRGQNVTFRCDPISEHNRLYWYRQTLGQGPEFLTYFQNEAQLEKSRLLSDRFSAERPKGSFSTLEIQRTEQGDSAMYLCSSSKGVQGMQPKNIQYFGAGTRLSVL.

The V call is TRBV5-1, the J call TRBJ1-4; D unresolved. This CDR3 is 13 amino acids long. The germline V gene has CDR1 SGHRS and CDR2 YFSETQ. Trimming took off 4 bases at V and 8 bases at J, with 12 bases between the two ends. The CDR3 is CASSPSYAEKLFF. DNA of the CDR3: TGCGCCAGCAGCCCAAGCTACGCGGAAAAACTGTTTTTT.

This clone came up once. This CDR3 is CASSLVPGVSTDTQYF. The DNA of the CDR3 is TGCGCCAGCAGCTTGGTCCCAGGGGTCAGCACAGATACGCAGTATTTT. The rearrangement links TRBV5-1 to TRBJ2-3; the D gene is possibly TRBD1 (6 bases). Germline assignment: CDR1 SGHRS and CDR2 YFSETQ. The CDR3 length is 16 residues. V lost 0 bases and J lost 0, with 11 bases in between.

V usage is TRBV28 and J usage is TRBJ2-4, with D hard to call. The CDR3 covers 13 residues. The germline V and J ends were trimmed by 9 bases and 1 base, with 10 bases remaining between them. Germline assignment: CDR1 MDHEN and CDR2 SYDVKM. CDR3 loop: CASLSFAKNIQYF. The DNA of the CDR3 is TGTGCCAGTCTGAGTTTTGCCAAAAACATTCAGTACTTC. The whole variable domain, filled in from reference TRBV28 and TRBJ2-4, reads DVKVTQSSRYLVKRTGEKVFLECVQDMDHENMFWYRQDPGLGLRLIYFSYDVKMKEKGDIPEGYSVSREKKERFSLILESASTNQTSMYLCASLSFAKNIQYFGAGTRLSVL.

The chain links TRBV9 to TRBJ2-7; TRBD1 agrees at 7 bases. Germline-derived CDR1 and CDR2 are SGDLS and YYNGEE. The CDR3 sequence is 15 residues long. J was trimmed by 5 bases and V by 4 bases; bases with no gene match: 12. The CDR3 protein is CASSPTGTEFDEQYF. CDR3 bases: TGTGCCAGCAGCCCGACCGGGACAGAGTTCGACGAGCAGTACTTC.